The 17 T cell receptor beta chains reported below all come from one sample, sequenced in a study of T cell changes during pregnancy in multiple sclerosis. The assay was immunoSEQ multiplex PCR, and TCRdb's table has in-frame clones only and misses some. The sample includes 30,000 to 45,000 clones, 70% to 90% of them seen just once. The sample consisted of CD8+ T cells from peripheral blood mononuclear cells, taken in the third trimester of pregnancy. Source of these receptors: a female donor with multiple sclerosis, enrolled in a pregnancy study.

This chain uses TRBV7-9 with TRBJ1-2; tentative D call: TRBD1 (6 bases). CDR1 and CDR2 from the germline V gene are SEHNR and FQNEAQ (reference sequence). This CDR3 contains 13 residues. With 1 base removed from V and 6 bases from J, the gap between germline ends came to 9 bases. The CDR3 nucleotides are TGTGCCAGCAGCTTAGTTCACAGGGATGGCTACACCTTC. The encoded protein is CASSLVHRDGYTF.

V and J are TRBV4-1 and TRBJ1-1, with D perhaps TRBD1 (5 bases). The germline CDR1 and CDR2 sequences are MGHRA and YSYEKL. The CDR3 covers 14 residues. V was shortened by 0 bases and J by 11 bases, with 16 bases between the two germline ends. The CDR3 coding sequence is TGCGCCAGCAGCCAAGATCCGGCAGGGTCTGGGGCTTTCTTT. Protein sequence: CASSQDPAGSGAFF.

The rearrangement joins TRBV14 to TRBJ1-2, with a possible D match to TRBD1 (5 bases). The V end was cut by 3 bases, the J end by 14 bases, with 16 bases between. The CDR3 runs 12 residues. Germline V gives CDR1 SGHDN, CDR2 FVKESK. The CDR3 coding sequence is TGTGCCAGCAGCCATACCGGAGGGGCGGGTACCTTC. Amino acids: CASSHTGGAGTF.

V and J are TRBV19 and TRBJ2-7; D possibly corresponds to TRBD2 (6 bases). Per germline, CDR1 LNHDA and CDR2 SQIVND (reference sequence). CDR3 size: 15 residues. Trimming removed 3 bases from V and 4 bases from J, with 16 bases in between. The CDR3 DNA reads TGTGCCAGTAGTATGGGGTCCGGGAGTCAATACGAGCAGTACTTC. Its protein is CASSMGSGSQYEQYF.

V is TRBV5-5 and J is TRBJ2-7; TRBD2 might be the D (6 bases). V was trimmed by 3 bases and J by 2 bases, leaving 15 bases between them. Germline CDR1 reads SGHKS; CDR2 reads YYEKEE (reference sequence). CDR3 length: 15 amino acids. This CDR3 reads CASSWGTYGTYEQYF. The CDR3 nucleotides read TGTGCCAGCAGCTGGGGGACTTACGGTACCTACGAGCAGTACTTC. The variable domain in full, completed from reference TRBV5-5 and TRBJ2-7, reads DAGVTQSPTHLIKTRGQQVTLRCSPISGHKSVSWYQQVLGQGPQFIFQYYEKEERGRGNFPDRFSARQFPNYSSELNVNALLLGDSALYLCASSWGTYGTYEQYFGPGTRLTVT.

The chain carries TRBV5-6 and TRBJ1-2; 9 bases map to TRBD1. The J segment lost 2 bases and the V segment lost 5 bases, leaving 4 bases of the junction unmatched. Looked up from germline, CDR1 is SGHDT and CDR2 is YYEEEE. The CDR3 loop spans 14 amino acids. CDR3 amino acids: CASRYGQGNYGYTF. CDR3 DNA: TGTGCCAGCAGATACGGACAGGGGAACTATGGCTACACCTTC.

This chain connects TRBV11-2 to TRBJ1-1; TRBD1 agrees at 7 bases. The CDR3 extends over 13 amino acids. Germline CDR1 and CDR2: SGHAT and FQNNGV. The ends lost 3 bases at V and 7 bases at J; junction bases unmatched: 5. Written as DNA, the CDR3 is TGTGCCAGCAGCTTGGGGACAGTAAATGAAGCTTTCTTT. Translated: CASSLGTVNEAFF.

This chain uses TRBV7-4 with TRBJ2-5, with 12 bases identical to TRBD2. Germline CDR1 reads SGHVT; CDR2 reads SQSDAQ. This CDR3 is 14 amino acids long. V gave up 2 bases and J gave up 7 bases; unmatched junction bases: 2. The CDR3 nucleotides are TGTGCCAGCAGCTTACTAGCGGGAGGGGGGACCCAGTACTTC. Translating gives CASSLLAGGGTQYF.

This chain connects TRBV7-8 to TRBJ2-7; TRBD1 aligns across 7 bases. The ends lost 1 base at V and 4 bases at J; junction bases unmatched: 10. The CDR3 runs 16 residues. Germline CDR1 reads SGHVS; CDR2 reads FQNEAQ. As DNA, the CDR3 is TGTGCCAGCAGCTTAGTCGGAGACAGGGTGGCGTACGAGCAGTACTTC. It codes for CASSLVGDRVAYEQYF.

The chain has TRBV19 and TRBJ2-7; TRBD1 aligns across 8 bases. The CDR3 is made up of 14 amino acids. CDR1 and CDR2 from the germline V gene are LNHDA and SQIVND (reference sequence). V shed 5 bases, J shed 6 bases, and the junction held 9 bases outside the gene matches. CDR3 DNA: TGTGCCAGTAGTGTTGGGACAGGCGGTTTCGAGCAGTACTTC. It translates to CASSVGTGGFEQYF.

The chain has TRBV4-3 and TRBJ1-2; D possibly corresponds to TRBD1 (6 bases). The CDR3 consists of 15 residues. Germline V gene data show CDR1 as LGHNA and CDR2 as YSLEER. Trimming shortened V by 0 bases and J by 6 bases, and 14 bases separated the two germline ends. The CDR3 DNA is TGCGCCAGCAGCCAAGAAAACTCAGGGGCGGATGGCTACACCTTC. Residues: CASSQENSGADGYTF.

The chain joins TRBV2 to TRBJ1-2; no clear D gene. Germline CDR1 and CDR2: SNHLY and FYNNEI. The CDR3 is 15 amino acids. V lost 11 bases to trimming and J lost 0 bases, with 19 bases between them. The CDR3 here is CAEGDPVAANYGYTF. CDR3 coding DNA: TGTGCCGAAGGCGATCCGGTAGCCGCTAACTATGGCTACACCTTC.

The J gene is TRBJ1-6, the V gene TRBV5-5; TRBD1 matches 8 bases. Looked up from germline, CDR1 is SGHKS and CDR2 is YYEKEE (reference sequence). The CDR3 length is 13 residues. Trimming cost V 2 bases and J 13 bases; bases outside gene matches: 5. The CDR3 region is CASSLGTGPPLHF. In DNA form, the CDR3 reads TGTGCCAGCAGCTTAGGGACAGGACCTCCCCTCCACTTT.

J is TRBJ2-7 and V is TRBV6-1, with 7 nucleotides matching TRBD2. Germline values: CDR1 MNHNS, CDR2 SASEGT. V shed 3 bases and J 2 bases; nucleotides not matched to a gene: 1. CDR3 size: 13 residues. CDR3 DNA: TGTGCCAGCAGTGAGGGAGGGCCCTACGAGCAGTACTTC. Translation: CASSEGGPYEQYF.

This clone was recorded a few times. As DNA, the CDR3 is TGTGCCAGCAGCTCCGGGACACTTAGCAATCAGCCCCAGCATTTT. It codes for CASSSGTLSNQPQHF. The chain employs TRBV5-8 and TRBJ1-5, with TRBD1 as a possible D gene (6 bases). Germline values: CDR1 SGHTS, CDR2 YDEGEE. The V and J ends lost 3 bases and 0 bases respectively, with 10 bases between them. The CDR3 consists of 15 residues.

This clone appeared a single time. The J gene is TRBJ1-4, the V gene TRBV7-9, with D possibly TRBD1 on 5 matching bases. Trimming left V 1 base short and J 4 bases short, with 7 bases between. The CDR3 totals 14 residues. Looked up from germline, CDR1 is SEHNR and CDR2 is FQNEAQ (reference sequence). CDR3 sequence: CASSLGQFNEKLFF. The CDR3 nucleotides are TGTGCCAGCAGCTTAGGACAGTTTAATGAAAAACTGTTTTTT.

This clone was observed once. The V gene is TRBV7-8, the J gene TRBJ1-2; 11 positions agree with TRBD1. This CDR3 region has 17 residues. The trim removed 7 bases at V and 0 bases at J, leaving 10 bases unmatched. CDR1 is SGHVS and CDR2 is FQNEAQ in the germline V gene. The CDR3 is CASTGGDRGGSNYGYTF. CDR3 DNA: TGTGCCAGCACCGGAGGGGACAGGGGGGGATCTAACTATGGCTACACCTTC. Filled out from reference TRBV7-8 and TRBJ1-2, the complete variable domain reads GAGVSQSPRYKVAKRGQDVALRCDPISGHVSLFWYQQALGQGPEFLTYFQNEAQLDKSGLPSDRFFAERPEGSVSTLKIQRTQQEDSAVYLCASTGGDRGGSNYGYTFGSGTRLTVV.